This T cell receptor beta chain was captured in a study of blood T cell repertoires in COVID-19. About the research overall: COVID-19 samples, acute and convalescent, were from the United States, Italy and Spain.

CDR3 length: 14 residues. CDR1 and CDR2 from the germline V gene are LNHDA and SQIVND (reference sequence). V shed 2 bases and J shed 0 bases, with 7 bases lying between them. During active infection, Seattle patients enrolled and were then monitored through disease. The repertoire was sequenced with immunoSEQ multiplex PCR; TCRdb's copy has only in-frame clones and lacks some. The sample holds about 54,000 clones, about 91% seen once. The TCR was taken from a man aged 40-49 years with COVID-19, enrolled during active disease. This chain links TRBV19 with TRBJ1-1, with TRBD1 as a possible D gene (5 bases). Sequencing used peripheral blood. The CDR3 coding sequence is TGTGCCAGTAGTATATCGGGGGTGAACACTGAAGCTTTCTTT. Its protein product is CASSISGVNTEAFF.